One sample yielded the 9 T cell receptor beta chains listed below, sequenced in a study of Ad26.COV2.S vaccination and SARS-CoV-2 variants. Some clones are missing from TCRdb's copy, which holds only in-frame ones; the method was immunoSEQ multiplex PCR. Of nearly 400,000 clones in the sample, approximately 91% were seen once. Stated treatment: approximately 18 received Ad26.COV2.S at low or high dose, single or two shots; a few received placebo; per-sample allocation not given. Sample collection was performed on day 63 after the first vaccine or placebo injection. Here the sequenced sample was peripheral blood, taken in a trial of Ad26.COV2.S vaccine versus placebo. These receptors were collected from a person aged 18-60 years who received the Ad26.COV2.S COVID-19 vaccine or a placebo.

The CDR3, as DNA: TGTGCCAGCAGTCGCCGGGAGGGCCCCTACGAGCAGTACTTC. As protein: CASSRREGPYEQYF. V usage is TRBV25-1 and J usage is TRBJ2-7; 8 bases are a match to TRBD2. The CDR3 consists of 14 residues. CDR1 MGHDK and CDR2 SYGVNS come from the germline V gene. V lost 5 bases and J lost 2; bases outside the gene matches: 5.

The rearrangement links TRBV10-3 to TRBJ2-1; 11 nucleotides align to TRBD2. The CDR3 contains 14 residues. Germline V lookup: CDR1 ENHRY, CDR2 SYGVKD. Germline trimming cut 7 bases from V and 2 bases from J; bases unmatched to any gene: 1. In nucleotides, the CDR3 is TGTGCCATCAAACTAGCGGGAGCCTACAATGAGCAGTTCTTC. Its translation: CAIKLAGAYNEQFF.

The rearrangement links TRBV24-1 to TRBJ2-5; 14 bases line up with TRBD2. Germline lookup yields CDR1 KGHDR and CDR2 SFDVKD. This CDR3 comprises 17 residues. The ends lost 4 bases at V and 1 base at J; junction bases unmatched: 4. The CDR3, as DNA: TGTGCCACCAGTGAACGGGGACTAGCGGGAGCCCAAGAGACCCAGTACTTC. Its translation is CATSERGLAGAQETQYF.

The chain uses TRBV7-9 and TRBJ2-1; D gene uncertain. V lost 0 bases, J lost 7 bases, and 13 bases lay in between. Germline V gene sequence: CDR1 SEHNR, CDR2 FQNEAQ (reference sequence). This CDR3 comprises 15 residues. Here the CDR3 DNA reads TGTGCCAGCAGCTTAGCCTATGAGCAGTCAAATGAGCAGTTCTTC. This encodes CASSLAYEQSNEQFF.

On this clone itself: Distinct nucleotide sequences in the sample also encode this CDR3. This chain joins TRBV27 and TRBJ1-1; the D gene is possibly TRBD1 (5 bases). Germline CDR1 and CDR2: MNHEY and SMNVEV (reference sequence). The CDR3 runs 12 residues. V shed 2 bases and J shed 8 bases, with 9 bases lying between them. CDR3 loop: CASSLGGREAFF. CDR3 in DNA: TGTGCCAGCAGTTTAGGGGGGAGGGAAGCTTTCTTT.

The chain recombines TRBV3-1 (or the pseudogene TRBV3-2) with TRBJ1-1, with D unclear. The V gene lost 1 base and the J gene lost 1 base, with 7 bases spanning the gap. Per the germline V gene, CDR1 is LGHDT and CDR2 is YNNKEL (reference sequence). CDR3 length: 14 residues. The CDR3 is CASSQAGKNTEAFF. CDR3 DNA sequence: TGTGCCAGCAGCCAAGCCGGCAAGAACACTGAAGCTTTCTTT.

The rearrangement joins TRBV7-3 to TRBJ2-2; a weak D match, TRBD2 (5 bases). Germline CDR1 is SGHTA and CDR2 is FQGTGA. The CDR3 loop spans 14 amino acids. Trimming took 5 bases from V and 7 from J, leaving 14 bases between them. The CDR3 DNA follows: TGTGCCAGCAGCAACTCCATACGGGGCGGGGAGCTGTTTTTT. Its protein product is CASSNSIRGGELFF.

The chain combines TRBV6-5 with TRBJ2-2; a possible D gene is TRBD1 (5 bases). The CDR3 is 16 amino acids. Per the germline V gene, CDR1 is MNHEY and CDR2 is SVGAGI. V shed 2 bases and J shed 4 bases, with 14 bases lying between them. CDR3 amino acids: CASSYPNGASTGELFF. The CDR3 DNA is TGTGCCAGCAGTTACCCGAATGGGGCGAGCACCGGGGAGCTGTTTTTT.

The CDR3 bases are TGTGCCACCAGTGCCAGGGCAGGGGACGAGCAGTACTTC. Encoded protein: CATSARAGDEQYF. The genes are TRBV15 and TRBJ2-7; D is perhaps TRBD1 (6 bases). CDR3 length: 13 residues. Germline loops: CDR1 LNHNV, CDR2 YYDKDF (reference sequence). The V end was cut by 6 bases, the J end by 5 bases, with 14 bases between. The variable domain in full, with the rest retrieved from reference TRBV15 and TRBJ2-7, is DAMVIQNPRYQVTQFGKPVTLSCSQTLNHNVMYWYQQKSSQAPKLLFHYYDKDFNNEADTPDNFQSRRPNTSFCFLDIRSPGLGDTAMYLCATSARAGDEQYFGPGTRLTVT.